Below are 20 T cell receptor beta chains sequenced from a single sample in a study of T-cell reconstitution after alpha-beta-depleted transplantation in children. Unique molecular identifiers were built into the TCRbeta library. TCRdb processed the PCR reads anew with MiXCR; each CDR3 protein has one entry. The sample lists around 490,000 distinct CDR3 sequences; 11% were seen once. The material sequenced was PBMCs, mostly from graft donor cells, taken 180 days after TCRalphabeta/CD19-depleted stem cell transplant. The source is a female patient aged 2-15 years who had a stem cell transplant for aplastic anemia, so the T cells may come from the graft donor.

In regard to this clonotype: A read error is possible here, since a much larger clone lies one base away. The V and J genes are TRBV9 and TRBJ2-6; no firm D call. Per germline, CDR1 SGDLS and CDR2 YYNGEE. V dropped 4 bases and J dropped 1 base, with 9 bases sitting between them. This CDR3 spans 15 amino acids. CDR3 bases: TGTGCCAGCAGCCAAGAGCCTTCTGGGGCCAACGTCCTGACTTTC. Protein product: CASSQEPSGANVLTF.

A few counts support this clonotype. The chain has TRBV28 and TRBJ2-7; TRBD2 is a possible D gene (5 bases). CDR3 length: 14 amino acids. V shed 1 base and J shed 10 bases, with 17 bases lying between them. Germline CDR1 is MDHEN and CDR2 is SYDVKM. The CDR3 DNA reads as TGTGCCAGCAGTTTATTGAGGGCTAATCCCCCACAGTACGTC. Its translation is CASSLLRANPPQYV.

This clonotype appeared a few times. The V gene is TRBV4-3, the J gene TRBJ2-1; D is unresolved. Germline V gives CDR1 LGHNA, CDR2 YSLEER. The CDR3 is 12 amino acids. The ends were cut back, 5 bases at V and 9 bases at J, with 11 bases in the middle. CDR3 coding DNA: TGCGCCAGCAGCAACATCCGGTCTGAGCAGTTCTTC. Encoded protein: CASSNIRSEQFF.

A few counts support this clonotype. J is TRBJ1-4 and V is TRBV11-2; TRBD1 aligns across 10 bases. The CDR3 has 16 residues. After removal of 5 bases from V and 3 bases from J, the junction contained 6 bases not matched to a gene. From germline, CDR1 is SGHAT and CDR2 FQNNGV. The chain's CDR3 is CASSTRQGAPNEKLFF. The CDR3 DNA reads as TGTGCCAGCAGCACAAGACAGGGGGCTCCTAATGAAAAACTGTTTTTT.

This clonotype was counted between two and nine times. The chain carries TRBV4-2 and TRBJ2-4; no firm D call. The CDR3 contains 16 residues. Germline V CDR1 and CDR2: LGHNA, YNFKEQ. Trimming removed 1 base from V and 4 bases from J, with 14 bases in between. Here the CDR3 reads CASSQVETLLKNIQYF. The CDR3 DNA sequence: TGTGCCAGCAGCCAAGTGGAAACACTACTGAAAAACATTCAGTACTTC.

V is TRBV7-6 and J is TRBJ2-7, with TRBD1 matching 7 bases. Losses at the gene ends were 1 base for V and 4 bases for J; bases not matched to a gene: 13. This CDR3 spans 17 amino acids. CDR1 is SGHVS, CDR2 FNYEAQ, per germline. The CDR3 region has the DNA TGTGCCAGCAGCTTAGGGACTGGGACAGCGAAAGGGTACGAGCAGTACTTC. Translation gives CASSLGTGTAKGYEQYF.

The CDR3 loop reads CASSGGQGSVTEAFF. DNA of the CDR3: TGTGCCAGCAGCGGAGGACAGGGCTCGGTCACTGAAGCTTTCTTT. The rearrangement links TRBV7-2 to TRBJ1-1; 8 bases fit TRBD1. This CDR3 spans 15 amino acids. Trimming at V came to 5 bases and at J to 4 bases, leaving 9 bases not matched to a gene. Germline V gene data show CDR1 as SGHTA and CDR2 as FQGNSA.

The J gene is TRBJ2-1, the V gene TRBV12-3 or TRBV12-4; 7 nucleotides match TRBD1. V shed 6 bases and J 8 bases; nucleotides not matched to a gene: 10. The CDR3 consists of 14 residues. DNA for the CDR3: TGTGCCAGCAGCTGGGGACAGCCCGGCGATGAGCAGTTCTTC. It specifies CASSWGQPGDEQFF.

This clonotype showed up just a few times. The chain joins TRBV20-1 to TRBJ2-1, with D possibly TRBD1 on 6 matching bases. With 8 bases removed from V and 15 bases from J, the gap between germline ends came to 20 bases. Germline V gene lookup returns CDR1 DFQATT and CDR2 SNEGSKA (reference sequence). The CDR3 is 11 amino acids. The CDR3 loop reads CSPGPWTEGFF. The CDR3 DNA is TGCAGTCCCGGACCATGGACAGAGGGGTTCTTC.

The gene calls are TRBV20-1 and TRBJ1-5, with D hard to call. Trimming removed 5 bases from V and 3 bases from J, with 8 bases in between. Germline-derived CDR1 and CDR2 are DFQATT and SNEGSKA (reference sequence). The CDR3 totals 12 residues. The DNA of the CDR3 is TGCAGTGCTGGCGAGGTCAATCAGCCCCAGCATTTT. Translated, it gives CSAGEVNQPQHF.

This clonotype occurred many times. The J gene is TRBJ2-7, the V gene TRBV5-1; the match to TRBD2 covers 9 bases. Germline V gene sequence: CDR1 SGHRS, CDR2 YFSETQ. The V gene end was trimmed by 4 bases and the J gene end by 7 bases; junction bases not matched to a gene: 15. This CDR3 spans 16 amino acids. The CDR3 spells CASSPWTSAPGNEQYV. Written as DNA, the CDR3 is TGCGCCAGCAGCCCCTGGACTAGCGCACCGGGGAATGAGCAGTACGTC.

This clonotype appeared a few times. The chain is built from TRBV28 and TRBJ2-7; D perhaps matches TRBD1 (5 bases). Germline V gene data show CDR1 as MDHEN and CDR2 as SYDVKM. V gave up 6 bases and J gave up 0 bases, with 12 bases separating them. The CDR3 has 14 amino acids. The CDR3 nucleotides are TGTGCCAGCAGGGGCCCGACAGTCTCCTACGAGCAGTACTTC. This translates into CASRGPTVSYEQYF.

This clonotype has more than one count but fewer than ten. The genes are TRBV6-1 and TRBJ2-1, with 7 bases lining up with TRBD1. CDR1 and CDR2 (germline): MNHNS, SASEGT. The CDR3 covers 14 residues. V gave up 3 bases and J gave up 5 bases; unmatched junction bases: 4. CDR3 residues: CASSDAGGNNEQFF. CDR3 bases: TGTGCCAGCAGTGACGCAGGGGGAAACAATGAGCAGTTCTTC.

This chain links TRBV7-2 with TRBJ2-5; TRBD1 matches 8 bases. Unmatched junction bases numbered 2, after V lost 4 bases and J lost 1 base. Germline V lookup: CDR1 SGHTA, CDR2 FQGNSA. The CDR3 extends over 14 amino acids. CDR3 nucleotides: TGTGCCAGCAGCTGGGGACAGGCCCAAGAGACCCAGTACTTC. This sequence encodes CASSWGQAQETQYF.

This clonotype was observed a handful of times. The gene calls are TRBV4-3 and TRBJ2-2, with TRBD2 identical over 7 bases. The CDR3 covers 15 residues. Germline CDR1 reads LGHNA; CDR2 reads YSLEER. Unmatched junction bases numbered 13, after V lost 7 bases and J lost 8 bases. In nucleotides, the CDR3 is TGCGCCAGCAAGGTGAGCCTAGCGGAAGGAGGGGAGCTGTTTTTT. It yields the protein CASKVSLAEGGELFF.

The chain recombines TRBV7-2 with TRBJ2-3; 9 nucleotides agree with TRBD2. This CDR3 has 15 amino acids. With 2 bases clipped from V and 7 bases from J, the junction kept 7 bases outside the gene matches. CDR1 is SGHTA and CDR2 is FQGNSA in the germline V gene. CDR3 bases: TGTGCCAGCAGCTTATCTTTGTCTAGCGGGAATACGCAGTATTTT. It translates to CASSLSLSSGNTQYF.

This clonotype was counted between two and nine times. The CDR3 nucleotides are TGTGCCAGCACCACGAAGCGGACAGGCGGGGTTTGTCATGGGGCGACTGAAGCTTTCTTT. This gives the protein CASTTKRTGGVCHGATEAFF. The V gene is TRBV6-2 or TRBV6-3, the J gene TRBJ1-1; 7 nucleotides align to TRBD1. Unmatched junction bases numbered 28, after V lost 7 bases and J lost 5 bases. There are 20 residues in the CDR3. Germline CDR1 and CDR2: MNHEY and SVGEGT.

This clonotype was recorded a few times. The chain employs TRBV5-6 and TRBJ2-7; D is unresolved. V shed 1 base and J shed 3 bases, with 11 bases lying between them. This CDR3 is 14 amino acids long. Per the germline V gene, CDR1 is SGHDT and CDR2 is YYEEEE. The CDR3 nucleotides read TGTGCCAGCAGCTTGACAGTCGGCCTCTACGAGCAGTACGTC. Encoded protein: CASSLTVGLYEQYV.

The chain uses TRBV6-2 or TRBV6-3 and TRBJ1-4; D unresolved. Deletions cut 5 bases from V and 7 bases from J, with 8 bases between. The CDR3 runs to 12 residues. Looked up from germline, CDR1 is MNHEY and CDR2 is SVGEGT. Here the CDR3 DNA reads TGTGCCAGCAGTCGACCCGGTGAAAAACTGTTTTTT. It specifies CASSRPGEKLFF.

This clonotype was seen repeatedly, ten times or more. V and J are TRBV28 and TRBJ2-5; 11 nucleotides agree with TRBD2. Germline V gene lookup returns CDR1 MDHEN and CDR2 SYDVKM. Germline trimming cut 6 bases from V and 2 bases from J; bases unmatched to any gene: 11. The CDR3 length is 17 residues. Here the CDR3 reads CASSLAGLAGGQETQYF. CDR3 DNA sequence: TGTGCCAGCAGCCTTGCGGGGCTAGCGGGGGGTCAAGAGACCCAGTACTTC.